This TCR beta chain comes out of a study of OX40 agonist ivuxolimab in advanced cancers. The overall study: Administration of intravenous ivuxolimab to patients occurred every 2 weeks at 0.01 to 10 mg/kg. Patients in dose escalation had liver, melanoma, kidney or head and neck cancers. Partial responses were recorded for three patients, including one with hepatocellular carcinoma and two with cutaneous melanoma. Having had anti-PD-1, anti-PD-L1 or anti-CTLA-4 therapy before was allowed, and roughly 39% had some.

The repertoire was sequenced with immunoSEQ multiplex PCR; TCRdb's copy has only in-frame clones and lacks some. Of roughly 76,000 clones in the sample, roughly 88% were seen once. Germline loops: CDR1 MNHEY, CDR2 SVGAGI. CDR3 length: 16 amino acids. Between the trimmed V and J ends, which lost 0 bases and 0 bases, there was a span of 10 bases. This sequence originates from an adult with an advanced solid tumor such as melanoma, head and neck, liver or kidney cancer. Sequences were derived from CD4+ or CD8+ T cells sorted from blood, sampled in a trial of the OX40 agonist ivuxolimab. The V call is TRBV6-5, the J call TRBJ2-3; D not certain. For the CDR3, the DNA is TGTGCCAGCAGTTACTCTGAGACATTTAGCACAGATACGCAGTATTTT. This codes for CASSYSETFSTDTQYF.